This entry lists 26 T cell receptor beta chains sequenced from one sample in a study of identical twins. In TCRdb, the 5' RACE reads were re-called with MiXCR into one record per CDR3 protein. The sample contains more than 400,000 distinct CDR3 sequences, around 15% of which appear only once. This same sample was also taken into another study, of yellow fever vaccine responses in identical twins.

Sequenced sample: CD4+ T cells sorted from blood. The receptors here all came from a woman aged 18-35 years in good health.

V and J are TRBV11-1 and TRBJ2-2, with 12 bases matching TRBD2. The V and J ends lost 3 bases and 4 bases, in that order; junction bases with no gene match: 9. This CDR3 region has 18 residues. Germline lookup yields CDR1 SGHAT and CDR2 FQDESV (reference sequence). The CDR3 DNA reads TGTGCCAGCAGCTTGAGGACTAGCGGGATTTCGGGCACCGGGGAGCTGTTTTTT. Its protein product is CASSLRTSGISGTGELFF.

This clonotype was seen a handful of times. This chain joins TRBV12-3 or TRBV12-4 and TRBJ2-3, with 9 bases lining up with TRBD2. This CDR3 comprises 15 residues. Germline trimming cut 4 bases from V and 1 base from J; bases unmatched to any gene: 3. As DNA, the CDR3 is TGTGCCAGCAGTTCCCAGCGGGAGGGCACAGATACGCAGTATTTT. It is translated as CASSSQREGTDTQYF.

The J gene is TRBJ2-1, the V gene TRBV20-1; D uncertain. V was clipped by 5 bases and J by 9 bases, with 14 bases between them. Germline loops: CDR1 DFQATT, CDR2 SNEGSKA (reference sequence). This CDR3 is built from 12 residues. CDR3 region: CSAATSVSEQFF. As DNA, the CDR3 is TGCAGTGCTGCTACTTCAGTTAGTGAGCAGTTCTTC.

This clonotype was counted between two and nine times. The CDR3 loop reads CGVRGGDRNPSDTQYF. The CDR3 bases are TGTGGTGTACGAGGGGGGGACCGGAACCCTTCAGATACGCAGTATTTT. The chain joins TRBV10-3 to TRBJ2-3; D perhaps matches TRBD2 (7 bases). This CDR3 comprises 16 residues. Germline CDR1 is ENHRY and CDR2 is SYGVKD.

This clonotype was counted only a few times. The DNA of the CDR3 is TGTGCCAGCGACGCGGGCAGCTCGAACACCGGGGAGCTGTTTTTT. Translated, it gives CASDAGSSNTGELFF. The chain has TRBV5-4 and TRBJ2-2; a possible D gene is TRBD2 (5 bases). Trimming shortened V by 7 bases and J by 0 bases, and 13 bases separated the two germline ends. Germline CDR1 is SGHNT and CDR2 is YYREEE (reference sequence). This CDR3 contains 15 residues.

This clonotype was seen only a few times. The chain is built from TRBV9 and TRBJ2-2; D perhaps matches TRBD1 (5 bases). Trimming cost V 0 bases and J 2 bases, with 8 bases left between them. The length of the CDR3 is 15 residues. Germline V gene sequence: CDR1 SGDLS, CDR2 YYNGEE. The DNA for the CDR3 is TGTGCCAGCAGCGTAGTGGGGCATAACACCGGGGAGCTGTTTTTT. Translation: CASSVVGHNTGELFF.

The chain carries TRBV6-1 and TRBJ1-1; a possible D gene is TRBD1 (5 bases). The CDR3 spans 15 residues. Between the trimmed V and J ends, which lost 5 bases and 0 bases, there was a span of 13 bases. Germline V gene sequence: CDR1 MNHNS, CDR2 SASEGT. The chain's CDR3 is CASSPYEGMNTEAFF. CDR3 nucleotides: TGTGCCAGCAGTCCCTATGAGGGGATGAACACTGAAGCTTTCTTT.

The J gene is TRBJ2-3, the V gene TRBV20-1, with 11 nucleotides matching TRBD2. The CDR3 length is 13 residues. Germline V gene data show CDR1 as DFQATT and CDR2 as SNEGSKA (reference sequence). The J segment lost 7 bases and the V segment lost 6 bases, leaving 6 bases of the junction unmatched. CDR3 protein: CSARLAGLYTQYF. The CDR3 region has the DNA TGCAGTGCCAGACTAGCGGGGCTATATACGCAGTATTTT.

This clonotype has just a few counts. V usage is TRBV20-1 and J usage is TRBJ2-1; TRBD2 agrees at 14 bases. Per germline, CDR1 DFQATT and CDR2 SNEGSKA (reference sequence). V gave up 6 bases and J gave up 7 bases; unmatched junction bases: 8. This CDR3 region has 15 residues. This CDR3 reads CSASGGLAGANEQFF. The CDR3 bases are TGCAGTGCAAGTGGGGGACTAGCGGGGGCGAATGAGCAGTTCTTC.

The chain recombines TRBV12-3 or TRBV12-4 with TRBJ1-3, with 8 bases matching TRBD1. V dropped 7 bases and J dropped 2; count of bases not matched to a gene: 4. This CDR3 is built from 14 residues. For the CDR3, the DNA is TGTGCCAGCACACAGACAGGGGCTGGAAACACCATATATTTT. Translated: CASTQTGAGNTIYF.

The chain links TRBV29-1 to TRBJ1-2, with D perhaps TRBD1 (5 bases). Germline V gene lookup returns CDR1 SQVTM and CDR2 ANQGSEA. This CDR3 region has 11 residues. Deletions cut 3 bases from V and 3 bases from J, with 5 bases between. CDR3 nucleotides: TGCAGCGTTGACAGGGACTATGGCTACACCTTC. This gives the protein CSVDRDYGYTF. Drawing the rest from reference TRBV29-1 and TRBJ1-2, the complete variable domain is SAVISQKPSRDICQRGTSLTIQCQVDSQVTMMFWYRQQPGQSLTLIATANQGSEATYESGFVIDKFPISRPNLTFSTLTVSNMSPEDSSIYLCSVDRDYGYTFGSGTRLTVV.

This clonotype was recorded at least ten times. This chain uses TRBV20-1 with TRBJ1-6, with D uncertain. Trimming cost V 6 bases and J 8 bases, with 11 bases left between them. This CDR3 has 12 residues. Germline assignment: CDR1 DFQATT and CDR2 SNEGSKA (reference sequence). The CDR3 DNA reads TGCAGTGCCGGGATGTCGGATTCACCCCTCCACTTT. Translated: CSAGMSDSPLHF.

The chain couples TRBV28 to TRBJ2-1; the D gene is possibly TRBD2 (5 bases). V was shortened by 0 bases and J by 4 bases, with 13 bases between the two germline ends. CDR3 length: 16 amino acids. CDR1 is MDHEN, CDR2 SYDVKM, per germline. The CDR3 region has the DNA TGTGCCAGCAGTTTATGGGATTCCGGGATTTACAATGAGCAGTTCTTC. It encodes CASSLWDSGIYNEQFF. Drawing the rest from reference TRBV28 and TRBJ2-1, the complete variable domain is DVKVTQSSRYLVKRTGEKVFLECVQDMDHENMFWYRQDPGLGLRLIYFSYDVKMKEKGDIPEGYSVSREKKERFSLILESASTNQTSMYLCASSLWDSGIYNEQFFGPGTRLTVL.

This clonotype appeared many times. The chain employs TRBV24-1 and TRBJ2-2, with a tentative D call TRBD1 (5 bases). V lost 4 bases and J lost 6, with 17 bases in between. Germline V gene data show CDR1 as KGHDR and CDR2 as SFDVKD. The CDR3 is 16 residues long. CDR3: CATSETRVLGAGELFF. The CDR3 DNA reads TGTGCCACCAGTGAAACCAGGGTTTTAGGAGCCGGGGAGCTGTTTTTT.

This chain uses TRBV6-1 with TRBJ2-1; possible D gene TRBD2, 6 bases. CDR3 size: 16 residues. From germline, CDR1 is MNHNS and CDR2 SASEGT. Trimming shortened V by 1 base and J by 1 base, and 11 bases separated the two germline ends. The CDR3 protein is CASSEVGGLSYNEQFF. The DNA for the CDR3 is TGTGCCAGCAGTGAAGTCGGGGGTCTATCCTACAATGAGCAGTTCTTC.

Of note for this clonotype: The junction departs from germline at one end; a sequencing error may be responsible. This chain connects TRBV12-3 or TRBV12-4 to TRBJ2-5, with TRBD2 identical over 8 bases. The CDR3 extends over 11 amino acids. CDR3 residues: CATGNYSGKNF. CDR3 DNA: TGTGCCACCGGGAACTATAGCGGGAAGAACTTC.

This clonotype was detected only a few times. The J gene is TRBJ2-3, the V gene TRBV12-3 or TRBV12-4; 10 bases map to TRBD2. This CDR3 has 15 amino acids. Trimming took 3 bases from V and 7 from J; bases not matched to a gene: 7. The CDR3 DNA reads as TGTGCCAGCAGTTTGCTAGCGGGAGCCGGAAATACGCAGTATTTT. This sequence encodes CASSLLAGAGNTQYF.

This clonotype was found a few times. The gene calls are TRBV12-3 or TRBV12-4 and TRBJ2-3, with 7 bases aligning to TRBD1. This CDR3 is 12 amino acids long. V shed 3 bases and J 11 bases; nucleotides not matched to a gene: 5. The CDR3 protein is CASSLRPGGQYF. The CDR3 DNA reads as TGTGCCAGCAGTTTGAGACCAGGGGGGCAGTATTTT.

In this sample, this clonotype turned up a few times. The J gene is TRBJ2-1, the V gene TRBV20-1; 9 positions agree with TRBD2. V dropped 1 base and J dropped 6; count of bases not matched to a gene: 1. The CDR3 loop spans 13 amino acids. The germline V gene has CDR1 DFQATT and CDR2 SNEGSKA (reference sequence). CDR3 in DNA: TGCAGTGCTAGAGCGACTAGCGGCAATGAGCAGTTCTTC. It encodes CSARATSGNEQFF.

Notes on this clonotype: At one end, the junction sequence differs from germline, possibly due to a read error. V is TRBV9 and J is TRBJ2-1, with D tentatively TRBD2 (5 bases). The germline gives CDR1 SGDLS, CDR2 YYNGEE. The CDR3 covers 13 residues. The CDR3 region is CASSVVPGNVQFF. As DNA, the CDR3 is TGTGCCAGCAGCGTAGTCCCCGGGAATGTGCAGTTCTTC.

This chain connects TRBV7-2 to TRBJ2-1; 12 bases match TRBD2. The germline V gene encodes CDR1 SGHTA and CDR2 FQGNSA. V was pared by 5 bases and J by 7 bases, with 6 bases of the junction left unmatched. This CDR3 region has 15 residues. This CDR3 is CASSRLAGAGNEQFF. The DNA for the CDR3 is TGTGCCAGCAGCAGACTAGCGGGAGCGGGTAATGAGCAGTTCTTC.

This clonotype was found once. V is TRBV12-3 or TRBV12-4 and J is TRBJ2-1, with 10 bases identical to TRBD1. This CDR3 comprises 15 residues. With 1 base clipped from V and 6 bases from J, the junction kept 3 bases outside the gene matches. CDR3 DNA sequence: TGTGCCAGCAGTTTAGGACAGGGGGCCCCCAATGAGCAGTTCTTC. It is translated as CASSLGQGAPNEQFF.

This clonotype was observed a few times. The rearrangement links TRBV10-3 to TRBJ1-1; tentatively, D is TRBD1 (5 bases). Germline CDR1 ENHRY, CDR2 SYGVKD. CDR3 length equals 16 residues. Trimming stripped 6 bases from V and 3 bases from J, with 20 bases between. CDR3 in amino acids: CAIRKGRQGVDTEAFF. CDR3 DNA sequence: TGTGCCATCAGGAAAGGCCGGCAGGGAGTGGACACTGAAGCTTTCTTT.

This CDR3 is CSGTGVPPHTDTQYF. The CDR3 DNA follows: TGCAGTGGTACAGGGGTACCTCCGCACACAGATACGCAGTATTTT. J is TRBJ2-3 and V is TRBV20-1; 7 bases line up with TRBD1. Germline lookup yields CDR1 DFQATT and CDR2 SNEGSKA (reference sequence). With 7 bases clipped from V and 2 bases from J, the junction kept 12 bases outside the gene matches. This CDR3 comprises 15 residues.

This chain joins TRBV4-2 and TRBJ2-3, with 10 positions matching TRBD2. Per germline, CDR1 LGHNA and CDR2 YNFKEQ. The CDR3 is 19 amino acids. V trimming: 2 bases; J trimming: 4 bases; junction bases outside the gene matches: 15. The CDR3 DNA sequence: TGTGCCAGCAGCCAACCCTCTAGTCTTCTAGCGGGAGCGGCAGATACGCAGTATTTT. Translating gives CASSQPSSLLAGAADTQYF.

There are many counts of this clonotype. The CDR3 spells CASSGTGADQPQHF. CDR3 sequence (DNA): TGTGCCAGCTCCGGGACAGGGGCAGATCAGCCCCAGCATTTT. The rearrangement uses TRBV12-3 or TRBV12-4 and TRBJ1-5, with 10 bases identical to TRBD1. The CDR3 has 14 amino acids. V gave up 8 bases and J gave up 5 bases; unmatched junction bases: 6.